Sequencing of this TCR beta chain was carried out in a study of shared clonotypes between healthy human individuals. The overall study: The study enrolled two women and a few men aged 18 to 49.

Under the authors' procedure: Filtering was not the same, since immunoSEQ gave junction-only sequences without quality scores. Profiling relied on immunoSEQ multiplex PCR, and the TCRdb table lists in-frame clones only, not all of them. V, J and clone size are those of that table, while D and trimming were read from the DNA. The table shows around 2,000,000 clones, with approximately 95% occurring only once. Concerning this clone itself: Its antigen is unidentified.

CD45RO-negative, CCR7-selected cells formed the naive CD8 fraction, which excluded terminally differentiated effector memory CD45RA+ cells. General observations from the study: The researchers took only blood, and tissue repertoires probably look different. Generally, naive subsets (rather than memory subsets) showed larger estimated richness.

Germline values: CDR1 WSHSY, CDR2 SAAADI. CDR3 length equals 17 residues. The V gene end was trimmed by 3 bases and the J gene end by 3 bases; junction bases not matched to a gene: 11. The TCR sequence derives from a man younger than 30 in good health. Specimen: naive CD8+ T cells sorted from blood. The rearrangement links TRBV10-2 to TRBJ2-1; 7 bases fit TRBD2. CDR3 sequence reads: CASSDLIGLAVYNEQFF. CDR3 DNA sequence: TGCGCCAGCAGTGACTTAATCGGGCTAGCGGTCTACAATGAGCAGTTCTTC.